This TCR beta chain came from a study of T cells in Graves' hyperthyroidism and ophthalmopathy. Amplification yielded TCR beta CDR3 regions, with RNA transcripts as the source. HTBI primers drove first-round RT-PCR of the TCR CDR3. TCRdb re-derived calls from the multiplex PCR reads in MiXCR, one entry per CDR3 protein. The sample lists hundreds of thousands of distinct CDR3 sequences, under 15% occurring once. Ophthalmopathy in the patients scored at least 3 on Clinical Activity Score and at least 4 on NOSPECS grade, lasting under 3 months. Diagnosis rested on symptoms, serum thyroxine and TRAb, thyroid ultrasound, and orbital computed tomography. This clonotype has ten or more counts. The CDR3 runs 16 residues. Germline CDR1 and CDR2: SGHTA and FQGNSA. V was trimmed by 4 bases and J by 1 base, leaving 16 bases between them.

This TCR came from a middle-aged woman with Graves' ophthalmopathy. The sequencing input was blood. The V and J genes are TRBV7-2 and TRBJ2-5; a possible D gene is TRBD1 (5 bases). The CDR3 DNA reads as TGTGCCAGCAGCTCCACCTACAGGATCCCCCAAGAGACCCAGTACTTC. Amino acid sequence: CASSSTYRIPQETQYF. The full variable domain, with the rest looked up from reference TRBV7-2 and TRBJ2-5, is GAGVSQSPSNKVTEKGKDVELRCDPISGHTALYWYRQSLGQGLEFLIYFQGNSAPDKSGLPSDRFSAERTGGSVSTLTIQRTQQEDSAVYLCASSSTYRIPQETQYFGPGTRLLVL.